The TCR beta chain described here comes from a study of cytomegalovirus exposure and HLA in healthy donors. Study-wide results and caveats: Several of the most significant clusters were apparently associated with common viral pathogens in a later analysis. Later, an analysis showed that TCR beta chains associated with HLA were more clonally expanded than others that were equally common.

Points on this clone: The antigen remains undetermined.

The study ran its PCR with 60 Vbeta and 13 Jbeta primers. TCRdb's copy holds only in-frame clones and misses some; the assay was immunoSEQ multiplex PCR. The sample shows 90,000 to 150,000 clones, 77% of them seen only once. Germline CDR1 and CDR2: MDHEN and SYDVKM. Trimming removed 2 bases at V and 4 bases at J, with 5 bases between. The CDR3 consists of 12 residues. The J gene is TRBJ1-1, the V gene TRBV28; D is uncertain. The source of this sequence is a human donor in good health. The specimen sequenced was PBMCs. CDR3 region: CASSLTGTEAFF. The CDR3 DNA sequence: TGTGCCAGCAGTTTAACTGGCACTGAAGCTTTCTTT. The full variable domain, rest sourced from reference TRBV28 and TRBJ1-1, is DVKVTQSSRYLVKRTGEKVFLECVQDMDHENMFWYRQDPGLGLRLIYFSYDVKMKEKGDIPEGYSVSREKKERFSLILESASTNQTSMYLCASSLTGTEAFFGQGTRLTVV.